The rows below give T cell receptor beta chains drawn from one sample of a study of T-cell memory formation after mild COVID-19. TCRdb reprocessed the 5' RACE reads with MiXCR, giving one entry per CDR3 protein. The top ten hold 13% to 15% of the sample, which has 150,000 or so distinct CDR3 sequences, approximately 14% seen once. The sequenced sample consisted of PBMCs or a T cell subset sorted from them (not recorded which). The receptors here all came from an adult woman who had mild COVID-19 (a few samples of this study predate the infection). Cell type and time point are not known. The CDR3 runs from the conserved cysteine through the conserved F or W. A D gene is named only where the DNA matches it firmly. The size field is filled for only some rows; it gives once, few, many or a size class.

V	size	D	J	DNA	CDR3
TRBV2	few	TRBD1	TRBJ2-7	TGTGCCAGCAGTGAAGGGGACAGGTCCTACGAGCAGTACTTC	CASSEGDRSYEQYF
TRBV6-2/TRBV6-3	few	.	TRBJ2-3	TGTGCCAGCAGTTACATGGGGCAGACTCGTTCAGATACGCAGTATTTT	CASSYMGQTRSDTQYF
TRBV9	.	.	TRBJ1-1	TGTGCCAGCAGCCCGGGGGTCGGAGCTTTATTT	CASSPGVGALF
TRBV30	few	.	TRBJ1-6	TGTGCCTGGAGTAGTATCGGTTCACCCCTCCACTTT	CAWSSIGSPLHF
TRBV5-1	.	.	TRBJ2-7	TGCGCCAGCACAACTACAGGTTCCTACGAGCAGTACTTC	CASTTTGSYEQYF
TRBV7-6	.	.	TRBJ2-1	TGTGCCAGCAGCTTAGTACAGCCGGGGATGAGGGTATACAATGAGCAGTTCTTC	CASSLVQPGMRVYNEQFF
TRBV14	.	.	TRBJ2-5	TGTGCCAGCAGCCCGGAGGGGGGAGAGACCCAGTACTTC	CASSPEGGETQYF
TRBV2	.	.	TRBJ2-1	TGTGCCAGCAGCCCTTCGAGACAGGCCGGACTGGATGAGCAGTTCTTC	CASSPSRQAGLDEQFF
TRBV6-1	.	.	TRBJ2-3	TGTGCCAGCAGTGAAGTCGTTCGGGGTAACACAGATACGCAGTATTTT	CASSEVVRGNTDTQYF
TRBV12-3/TRBV12-4	.	.	TRBJ2-3	TGTGCCAGCAGTCTAGGCCTCACAGGGTGGGACACAGATACGCAGTATTTT	CASSLGLTGWDTDTQYF
TRBV6-2/TRBV6-3	many	.	TRBJ2-1	TGTGCCAGCAGGGGGGTCAGCTCCTACAATGAGCAGTTCTTC	CASRGVSSYNEQFF
TRBV6-6	few	.	TRBJ2-3	TGTGCCAGCAGTTACTATCCTAGCACAGATACGCAGTATTTT	CASSYYPSTDTQYF
TRBV30	.	TRBD2	TRBJ2-7	TGTGCCAGTAGTGTACTAGCGGGAGTCGCCAACGAGCAGTACTTC	CASSVLAGVANEQYF
TRBV19	.	.	TRBJ2-5	TGTGCCAGTAGTATAGCCCAAGAGACCCAGTACTTC	CASSIAQETQYF
TRBV29-1	.	TRBD1	TRBJ2-7	TGCAGCGTTCCGGGACAGAGCTCCTACGAGCAGTACTTC	CSVPGQSSYEQYF
TRBV7-3	.	TRBD2	TRBJ2-1	TGTGCCAGCAGCTTCTGGGGGGTAGCGGGCAATGAGCAGTTCTTC	CASSFWGVAGNEQFF
TRBV12-3/TRBV12-4	many	TRBD1	TRBJ2-3	TGTGCCAGCAGCTCCACCAGGGGGCGAGGGGCAGATACGCAGTATTTT	CASSSTRGRGADTQYF
TRBV12-3/TRBV12-4	.	.	TRBJ2-3	TGTGCCAGCAGCAGGGTCGCAGATACGCAGTATTTT	CASSRVADTQYF
TRBV15	.	.	TRBJ2-1	TGTGCCACCAGCAGAGTAAGCAGCCCCGGGAATGAGCAGTTCTTC	CATSRVSSPGNEQFF
TRBV7-2	.	.	TRBJ2-1	TGTGCCAGCAGCTTTCGGTTTAGCTCCTACAATGAGCAGTTCTTC	CASSFRFSSYNEQFF